The 4 T cell receptor beta chains listed next were all sequenced from one sample in a study of cytomegalovirus exposure and HLA in healthy donors. The PCR contained 60 Vbeta and 13 Jbeta primers. TCRdb keeps only in-frame clones here, not all; method: immunoSEQ multiplex PCR. The sample records around 130,000 clones, 75% to 90% being singletons. Specimen: PBMCs. The receptors here all came from a young man in good health and CMV-seronegative.

The CDR3 protein is CASRFGFGGEQFF. Here the CDR3 DNA reads TGTGCCAGCAGGTTTGGGTTTGGAGGGGAGCAGTTCTTC. This chain links TRBV27 with TRBJ2-1; a possible D gene is TRBD2 (6 bases). The V and J ends lost 6 bases and 10 bases respectively, with 16 bases between them. Per germline, CDR1 MNHEY and CDR2 SMNVEV (reference sequence). The CDR3 spans 13 residues.

For the CDR3, the DNA is TGTGCCAGCGTAGCTGGGGAAGCTTTCTTT. It specifies CASVAGEAFF. V and J are TRBV28 and TRBJ1-1; D uncertain. Trimming removed 8 bases at V and 8 bases at J, with 9 bases between. The CDR3 has 10 residues. CDR1 and CDR2 from the germline V gene are MDHEN and SYDVKM.

The chain recombines TRBV27 with TRBJ2-5; 7 bases match TRBD1. Germline V gives CDR1 MNHEY, CDR2 SMNVEV (reference sequence). The CDR3 is made up of 15 amino acids. Losses at the gene ends were 2 bases for V and 7 bases for J; bases not matched to a gene: 10. The CDR3 spells CASSLRGGGFGTQYF. The CDR3 nucleotides read TGTGCCAGCAGTTTAAGAGGGGGCGGTTTTGGGACCCAGTACTTC.

As for this clone: At one end the junction does not follow the germline gene, possibly because of a read error. The chain uses TRBV7-9 and TRBJ1-2; tentatively, D is TRBD1 (6 bases). The CDR3 runs to 12 residues. Germline CDR1 reads SEHNR; CDR2 reads FQNEAQ (reference sequence). CDR3 residues: CSSSLQGYGYTF. DNA of the CDR3: TGTTCCAGCAGCTTACAGGGATATGGCTACACCTTC.